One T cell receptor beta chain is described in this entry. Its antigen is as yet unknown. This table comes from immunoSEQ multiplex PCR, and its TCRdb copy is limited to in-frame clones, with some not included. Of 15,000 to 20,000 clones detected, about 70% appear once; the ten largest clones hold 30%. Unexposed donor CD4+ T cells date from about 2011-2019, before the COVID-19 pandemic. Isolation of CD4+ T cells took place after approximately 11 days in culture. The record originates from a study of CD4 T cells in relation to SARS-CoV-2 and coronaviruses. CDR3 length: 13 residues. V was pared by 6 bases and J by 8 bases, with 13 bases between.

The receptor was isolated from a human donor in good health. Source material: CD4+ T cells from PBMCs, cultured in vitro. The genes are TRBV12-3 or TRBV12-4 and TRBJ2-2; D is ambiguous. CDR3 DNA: TGTGCCAGCAGCCTAGGATGGGGTGGGGAGCTGTTTTTT. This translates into CASSLGWGGELFF.